This entry concerns a single T cell receptor beta chain. This entry is derived from a study of blood T cell repertoires in COVID-19. Repertoires were generated with immunoSEQ multiplex PCR, while TCRdb's copy carries only in-frame clones and drops some. The table has roughly 75,000 clones, roughly 80% seen once. CDR1 and CDR2 from the germline V gene are LNHNV and YYDKDF (reference sequence). CDR3 length: 17 amino acids. V was clipped by 4 bases and J by 0 bases, with 16 bases between them. The specimen sequenced was peripheral blood. The clonotype was recovered from a man in his fifties with acute or convalescent COVID-19. The chain uses TRBV15 and TRBJ1-5; D is uncertain. This chain's CDR3 is CATSIRLGAYSNQPQHF. CDR3 DNA: TGTGCCACCAGCATTCGACTGGGTGCCTATAGCAATCAGCCCCAGCATTTT.